This paragraph reports one T cell receptor (beta chain). The data belong to a study of cytomegalovirus exposure and HLA in healthy donors. Germline V gives CDR1 KGHSH, CDR2 LQKENI. V was shortened by 8 bases and J by 0 bases, with 11 bases between the two germline ends. This CDR3 is 14 amino acids long. Vbeta (60) and Jbeta (13) primers were used in the PCR. Clones were read by immunoSEQ multiplex PCR, and TCRdb kept only the in-frame ones, dropping some. Among roughly 110,000 clones listed, 82% were seen once. Donors consisted of healthy bone marrow donors. Sequencing was carried out using PBMCs. The rearrangement uses TRBV18 and TRBJ1-3; no clear D gene. The TCR sequence derives from a young man in good health and CMV-seropositive. The CDR3 DNA is TGTGCCAGCAGATCCGGGAACTCTGGAAACACCATATATTTT. It is translated as CASRSGNSGNTIYF.